Reported below is one T cell receptor beta chain. This clonotype was picked up many times. What this receptor recognizes is not known. Base qualities are not provided; no much larger clone lies one nucleotide away. Blood RNA was extracted from unsorted whole blood using TRIzol reagent, and germline DNA was obtained with the DNeasy Blood & Tissue kit. At the time of sampling, the patients were treatment-naive and had chronic HBV infection. Before surgery, four milliliters of peripheral blood were drawn into K2EDTA tubes. Starting from about 500 ng total RNA, TCRbeta-specific cDNA was produced by reverse transcription with a constant-region primer and ProtoScript II reverse transcriptase. The TCRbeta libraries were prepared through three rounds of nested multiplex PCR following a slightly modified ARM-PCR procedure. Sample barcodes and Illumina adapters were added in a final 25-cycle PCR with Deep VentR polymerase. Before sequencing, amplicons of 200-500 bp were purified from gel using a QIAquick gel extraction kit. TCRbeta amplicons were sequenced on an Illumina HiSeq 2500 with 250-bp paired-end reads. On the study's bioinformatics: Reads were quality-trimmed with Trimmomatic v0.33, and paired reads were merged with FLASH v1.2.11 to recover full CDR3 sequences. V, D and J germline segments were assigned to the rearranged TCRbeta sequences by MiGEC v1.2.1b. VDJtools v1.0.0 computed clonotype statistics and Shannon-Wiener diversity indices. Except for diversity analysis, only the 250 most abundant clonotypes of each sample were used in subsequent analyses to reduce sampling bias. In-frame beta chains were kept once TCRdb had trimmed the public reads at Q25 with fastp and called clones with MiXCR. Here each entry gathers all rows of one CDR3 protein and keeps the most common genes and DNA. The V and J calls shown here were made by TCRdb, not taken from the authors' results. The sample data list 200,000 or so distinct CDR3 sequences, and 65% of these were observed just once. The ten largest make up roughly 7% of the sample.

This entry comes from a study of tumor-infiltrating lymphocytes in primary liver carcinoma listed by TCRdb under 2017. With regard to the full study: Between November 2015 and March 2016, about five patients in China with histopathologically diagnosed primary liver carcinoma had their tumors surgically resected. Hepatocellular carcinoma (four) or combined HCC and intrahepatic cholangiocarcinoma (one) was present in the five patients, who were three men and two women aged 30 to 69 years. The five patients had tumors of stage T1-T3 N0M0, with maximum diameters ranging from 4.2 to 10 cm. Roughly 3.5 to 7.5 million productive TCRbeta reads were obtained per sample, and no significant difference in read depth was found between tissue types. TCRbeta repertoire sequencing, expression microarrays and whole-exome sequencing were combined in the study across five regions of each liver tumor, with adjacent normal tissue and blood also included. TCRbeta repertoire sequencing covered 35 specimens from 5 patients: around 25 tumor regions, 5 adjacent noncancerous liver tissues and 5 peripheral blood samples. Reproducibility between technical replicate repertoires was high, with correlation coefficients above 0.98 and mean shared-clone rates roughly 0.86. On the study overall, not on this receptor specifically: Because only the TCR beta chain was sequenced and unpaired alpha chains were not captured, true repertoire diversity is likely underestimated. The top 250 clones accounted for a significantly greater share of the repertoire in tumors than in blood (p = 0.039). Pairs of tumor regions showed greater repertoire overlap (mean roughly 36%) than tumor-adjacent pairs (roughly 17%) or tumor-blood pairs (approximately 14%), which is consistent with antigen-driven expansion. Since the samples were bulk and unsorted, there was no way to compare CD4+ and CD8+ T cell repertoires. Only four or five patients were included in the study, and the authors note that the findings should be validated in a larger study.

The sequence derives from a woman aged 60-75 years with primary liver carcinoma and hepatitis B virus infection. Sequencing was carried out using peripheral blood.

For the CDR3, the sequence is CSVAGPGYEQYF. The DNA sequence is as follows: TGCAGCGTTGCGGGGCCGGGGTACGAGCAGTACTTC. This chain joins TRBV29-1 to TRBJ2-7; the D gene assignment is perhaps TRBD1 or TRBD2, with each matching 5 bases. The germline V gene supplies CDR1 SQVTM and CDR2 ANQGSEA. V loses 4 bases, J loses 4 bases, and the germline ends lie 11 bases apart. The CDR3 starts with the cysteine, ends with the phenylalanine, and has 12 residues. The kept DNA is CDR3 alone, 36 bases in frame from the first base.